The entry below gives a single T cell receptor (beta chain) sequence along with its context. It has no known antigen specificity. Per-base qualities were not stored, and no clone one base away is much larger. Library generation was performed with the immunoSEQ multiplex PCR assay. As stored in TCRdb, this immuneACCESS dataset retains in-frame rearrangements with V and J assigned. A fraction of the clones does not appear; measured against another copy, unresolved V genes explain less than half of the discrepancy, and the remainder lacks a known reason. The sample profile shows approximately 16,000 clones; approximately 83% of them were found once. In total, the top ten clones hold approximately 18% of the sample. The CDR3, cysteine through phenylalanine, is 15 amino acids long. Here the CDR3 DNA is all that survives: 45 bases in frame from base 1. CDR1 MNHNS and CDR2 SASEGT are derived from the germline V gene. V is reduced by 4 bases and J by 3 bases, leaving a spacing of 12 bases between them.

This sample was included in a study of T cell changes during pregnancy in multiple sclerosis (dated by TCRdb to the late 2010s). For context, the study as a whole: Changes in the T cell repertoire over the course of pregnancy were examined in this study in women with multiple sclerosis.

This receptor chain uses TRBV6-1 and TRBJ2-2; the D gene is perhaps TRBD2, on 6 matching bases. This material consisted of CD8+ T cells from peripheral blood mononuclear cells, taken after pregnancy. The receptor was derived from a female donor in good health, enrolled as a control in a pregnancy study. The bases read TGTGCCAGCAGTGTTCAAGGAGGGGACACCGGGGAGCTGTTTTTT. This gives the protein CASSVQGGDTGELFF.